The source of this TCR beta chain is a study of cytomegalovirus exposure and HLA in healthy donors. General study findings and limits: A later analysis found that most CMV-associated TCR beta chains appeared HLA-restricted. The presence/absence work took it that sequencing depth was about the same across donors. Under in vitro conditions, three CMV-associated chains were confirmed as specific for CMV antigens.

Note on this clone: What it recognizes is unknown.

PCR involved 60 Vbeta and 13 Jbeta primers. This table comes from immunoSEQ multiplex PCR, and its TCRdb copy is limited to in-frame clones, with some not included. The sample shows approximately 110,000 clones, 73% of them seen only once. The TCR comes from a woman aged 40 to 50 in good health and CMV-seronegative. Specimen: PBMCs.

CDR3 sequence reads: CAISLQADTEAFF. CDR3 DNA sequence: TGTGCCATCAGCTTACAGGCGGATACTGAAGCTTTCTTT. The rearrangement links TRBV10-3 to TRBJ1-1; TRBD1 might be the D (5 bases). CDR1 is ENHRY, CDR2 SYGVKD, per germline. The CDR3 length is 13 residues. V was clipped by 6 bases and J by 5 bases, with 13 bases between them.